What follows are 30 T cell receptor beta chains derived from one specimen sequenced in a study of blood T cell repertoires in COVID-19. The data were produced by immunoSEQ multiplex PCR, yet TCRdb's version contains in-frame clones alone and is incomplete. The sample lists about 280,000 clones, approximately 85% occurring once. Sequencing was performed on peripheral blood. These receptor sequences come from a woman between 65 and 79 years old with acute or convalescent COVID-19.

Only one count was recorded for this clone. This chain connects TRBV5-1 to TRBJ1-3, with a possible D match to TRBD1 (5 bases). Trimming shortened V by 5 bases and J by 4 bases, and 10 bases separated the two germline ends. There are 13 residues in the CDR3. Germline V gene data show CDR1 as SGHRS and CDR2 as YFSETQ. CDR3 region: CASSVQGGNTIYF. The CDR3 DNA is TGCGCCAGCAGTGTGCAGGGAGGAAACACCATATATTTT.

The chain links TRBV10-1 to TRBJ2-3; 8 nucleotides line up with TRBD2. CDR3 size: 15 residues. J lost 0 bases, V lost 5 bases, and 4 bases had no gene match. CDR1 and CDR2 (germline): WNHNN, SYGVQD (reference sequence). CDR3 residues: CASSPGTRSTDTQYF. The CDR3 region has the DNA TGCGCCAGCAGTCCCGGGACTAGGAGCACAGATACGCAGTATTTT.

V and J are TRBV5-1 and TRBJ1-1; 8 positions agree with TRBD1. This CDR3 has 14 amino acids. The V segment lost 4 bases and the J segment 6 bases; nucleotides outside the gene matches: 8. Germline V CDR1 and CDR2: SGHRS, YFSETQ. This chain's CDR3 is CASSIQGAGAEAFF. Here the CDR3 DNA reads TGCGCCAGCAGCATTCAGGGGGCAGGGGCTGAAGCTTTCTTT.

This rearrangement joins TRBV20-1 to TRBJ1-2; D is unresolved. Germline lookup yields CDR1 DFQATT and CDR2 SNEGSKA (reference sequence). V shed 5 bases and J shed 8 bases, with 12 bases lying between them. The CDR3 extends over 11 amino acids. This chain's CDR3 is CSAPPQNGYTF. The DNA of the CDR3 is TGCAGTGCTCCTCCACAAAACGGCTACACCTTC.

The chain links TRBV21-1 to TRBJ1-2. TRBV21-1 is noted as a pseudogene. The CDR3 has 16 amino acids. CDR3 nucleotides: TGTGCCAGCAGCAACCCGTGGCGGTTCCCCGGGTATGGCTACACCTTC. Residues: CASSNPWRFPGYGYTF.

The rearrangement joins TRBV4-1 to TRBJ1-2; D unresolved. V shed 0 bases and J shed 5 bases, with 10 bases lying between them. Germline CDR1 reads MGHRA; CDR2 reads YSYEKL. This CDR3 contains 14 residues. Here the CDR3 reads CASSQDPVAYGYTF. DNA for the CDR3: TGCGCCAGCAGCCAAGACCCCGTGGCATATGGCTACACCTTC.

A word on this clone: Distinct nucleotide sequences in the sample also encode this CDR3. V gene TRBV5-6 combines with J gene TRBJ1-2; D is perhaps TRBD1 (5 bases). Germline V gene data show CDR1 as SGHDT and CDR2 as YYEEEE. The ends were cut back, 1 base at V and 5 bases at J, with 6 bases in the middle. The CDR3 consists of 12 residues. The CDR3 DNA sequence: TGTGCCAGCAGCTTGAGGGGATATGGCTACACCTTC. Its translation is CASSLRGYGYTF.

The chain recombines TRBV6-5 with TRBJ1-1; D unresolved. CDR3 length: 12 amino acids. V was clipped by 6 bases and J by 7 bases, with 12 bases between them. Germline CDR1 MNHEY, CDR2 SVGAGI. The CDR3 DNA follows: TGTGCCAGCAGAAGTACTTGGTTTGAAGCTTTCTTT. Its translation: CASRSTWFEAFF.

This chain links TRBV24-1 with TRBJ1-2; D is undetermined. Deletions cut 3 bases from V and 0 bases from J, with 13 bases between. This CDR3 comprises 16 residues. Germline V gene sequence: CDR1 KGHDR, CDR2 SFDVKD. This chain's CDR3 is CATSDPNSPSNYGYTF. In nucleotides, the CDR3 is TGTGCCACCAGTGATCCGAACAGCCCATCTAACTATGGCTACACCTTC.

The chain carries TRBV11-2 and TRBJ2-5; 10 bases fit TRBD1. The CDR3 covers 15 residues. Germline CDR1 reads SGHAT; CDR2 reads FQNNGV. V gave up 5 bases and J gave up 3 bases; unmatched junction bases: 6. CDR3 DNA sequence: TGTGCCAGCAGCGCCCCGGACAGGGGGAAAGAGACCCAGTACTTC. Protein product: CASSAPDRGKETQYF.

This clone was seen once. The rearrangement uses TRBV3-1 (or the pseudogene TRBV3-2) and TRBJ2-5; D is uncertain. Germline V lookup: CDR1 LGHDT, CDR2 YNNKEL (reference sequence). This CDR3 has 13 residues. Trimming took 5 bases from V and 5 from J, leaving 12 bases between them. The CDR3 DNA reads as TGTGCCAGCAGCGGTCATCCGGGTGAGACCCAGTACTTC. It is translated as CASSGHPGETQYF.

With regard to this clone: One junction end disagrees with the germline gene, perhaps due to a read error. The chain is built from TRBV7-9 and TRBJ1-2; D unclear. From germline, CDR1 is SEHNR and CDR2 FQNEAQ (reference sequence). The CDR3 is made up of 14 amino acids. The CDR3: CASSLAGVDYGYTF. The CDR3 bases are TGTGCCAGCAGCCTAGCGGGAGTGGACTATGGCTACACCTTC.

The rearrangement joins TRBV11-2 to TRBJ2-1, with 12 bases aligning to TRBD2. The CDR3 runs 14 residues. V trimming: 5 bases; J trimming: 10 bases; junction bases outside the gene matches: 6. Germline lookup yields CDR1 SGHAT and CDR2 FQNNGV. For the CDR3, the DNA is TGTGCCAGCAGCCCTACTAGCGGGGGGTCCGAGCAGTTCTTC. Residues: CASSPTSGGSEQFF.

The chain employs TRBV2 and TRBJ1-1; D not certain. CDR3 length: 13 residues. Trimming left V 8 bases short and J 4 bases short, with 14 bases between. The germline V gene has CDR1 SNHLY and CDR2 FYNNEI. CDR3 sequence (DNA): TGTGCCAGCTCCCAGGAGGAAAGCACTGAAGCTTTCTTT. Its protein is CASSQEESTEAFF.

CDR3 region: CASSERGGTVNQPQHF. The CDR3 region has the DNA TGTGCCAGCAGTGAGAGGGGGGGGACGGTCAATCAGCCCCAGCATTTT. The V and J genes are TRBV2 and TRBJ1-5, with D tentatively TRBD1 (6 bases). This CDR3 region has 16 residues. Trimming left V 3 bases short and J 3 bases short, with 15 bases between. Germline V gene lookup returns CDR1 SNHLY and CDR2 FYNNEI.

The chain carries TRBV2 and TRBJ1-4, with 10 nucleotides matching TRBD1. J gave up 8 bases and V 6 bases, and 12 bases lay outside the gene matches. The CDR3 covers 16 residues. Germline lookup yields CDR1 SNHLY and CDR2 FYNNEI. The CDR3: CASRGTGALEKEKLFF. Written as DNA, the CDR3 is TGTGCCAGCAGGGGGACAGGGGCCCTAGAGAAAGAAAAACTGTTTTTT. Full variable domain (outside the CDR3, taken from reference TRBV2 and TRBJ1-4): EPEVTQTPSHQVTQMGQEVILRCVPISNHLYFYWYRQILGQKVEFLVSFYNNEISEKSEIFDDQFSVERPDGSNFTLKIRSTKLEDSAMYFCASRGTGALEKEKLFFGSGTQLSVL.

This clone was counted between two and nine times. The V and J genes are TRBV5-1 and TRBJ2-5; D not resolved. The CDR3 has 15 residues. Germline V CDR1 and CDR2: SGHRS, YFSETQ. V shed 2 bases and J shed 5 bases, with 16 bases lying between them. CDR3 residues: CASSLSSTRRETQYF. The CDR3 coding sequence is TGCGCCAGCAGCTTAAGTAGCACTCGGCGGGAGACCCAGTACTTC.

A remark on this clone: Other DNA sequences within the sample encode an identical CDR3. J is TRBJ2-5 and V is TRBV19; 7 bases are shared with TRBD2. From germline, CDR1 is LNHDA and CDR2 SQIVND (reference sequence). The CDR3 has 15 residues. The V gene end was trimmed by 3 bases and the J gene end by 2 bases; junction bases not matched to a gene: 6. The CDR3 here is CASSIGASGQETQYF. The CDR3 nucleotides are TGTGCCAGTAGTATTGGCGCTAGCGGTCAAGAGACCCAGTACTTC.

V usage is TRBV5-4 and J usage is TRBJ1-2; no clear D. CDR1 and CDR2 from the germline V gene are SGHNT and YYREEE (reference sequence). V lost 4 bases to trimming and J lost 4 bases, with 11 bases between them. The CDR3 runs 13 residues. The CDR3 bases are TGTGCCAGCAGCACGGAGGTGGGCTATGGCTACACCTTC. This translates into CASSTEVGYGYTF.

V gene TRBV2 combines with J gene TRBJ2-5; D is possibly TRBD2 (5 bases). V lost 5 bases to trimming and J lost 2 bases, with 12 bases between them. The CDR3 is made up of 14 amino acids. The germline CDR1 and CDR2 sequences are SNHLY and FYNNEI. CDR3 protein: CASSSGLAQETQYF. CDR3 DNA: TGTGCCAGCAGTTCTGGGCTAGCACAAGAGACCCAGTACTTC.

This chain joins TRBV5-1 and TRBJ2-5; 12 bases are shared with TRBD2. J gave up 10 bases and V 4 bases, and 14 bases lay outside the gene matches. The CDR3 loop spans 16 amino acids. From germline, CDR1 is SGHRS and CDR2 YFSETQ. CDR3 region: CASSPTLAGGHRDQYF. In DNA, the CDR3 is TGCGCCAGCAGCCCGACGCTAGCGGGGGGGCACAGGGACCAGTACTTC.

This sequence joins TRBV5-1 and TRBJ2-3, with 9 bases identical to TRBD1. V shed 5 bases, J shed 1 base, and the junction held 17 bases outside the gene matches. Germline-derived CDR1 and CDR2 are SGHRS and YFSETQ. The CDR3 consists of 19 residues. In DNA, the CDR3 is TGCGCCAGCAGGAGCGGGGACAGGGAAGACTGGCGGGGCACAGATACGCAGTATTTT. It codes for CASRSGDREDWRGTDTQYF.

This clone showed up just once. The CDR3 sequence: CASSLWAGAGDEQYF. DNA for the CDR3: TGCGCCAGCAGCTTGTGGGCGGGGGCCGGCGACGAGCAGTACTTC. V is TRBV5-1 and J is TRBJ2-7; a possible D gene is TRBD2 (7 bases). The ends were cut back, 1 base at V and 5 bases at J, with 16 bases in the middle. Germline assignment: CDR1 SGHRS and CDR2 YFSETQ. The CDR3 extends over 15 amino acids. Based on the CDR3 plus reference TRBV5-1 and TRBJ2-7, the full variable domain is KAGVTQTPRYLIKTRGQQVTLSCSPISGHRSVSWYQQTPGQGLQFLFEYFSETQRNKGNFPGRFSGRQFSNSRSEMNVSTLELGDSALYLCASSLWAGAGDEQYFGPGTRLTVT.

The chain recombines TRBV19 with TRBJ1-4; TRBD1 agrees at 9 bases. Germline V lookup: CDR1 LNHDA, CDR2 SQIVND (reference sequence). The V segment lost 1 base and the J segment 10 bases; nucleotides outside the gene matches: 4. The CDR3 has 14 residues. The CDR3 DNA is TGTGCCAGTAGTATAGGGGACAGGGTACGAAAACTGTTTTTT. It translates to CASSIGDRVRKLFF.

This CDR3 reads CASSQAGGDTGELFF. CDR3 in DNA: TGTGCCAGCAGCCAAGCAGGGGGTGACACCGGGGAGCTGTTTTTT. This chain uses TRBV3-1 (or the pseudogene TRBV3-2) with TRBJ2-2; 7 bases are a match to TRBD1. V trimming: 1 base; J trimming: 3 bases; junction bases outside the gene matches: 2. Germline V gene data show CDR1 as LGHDT and CDR2 as YNNKEL (reference sequence). The CDR3 has 15 amino acids.

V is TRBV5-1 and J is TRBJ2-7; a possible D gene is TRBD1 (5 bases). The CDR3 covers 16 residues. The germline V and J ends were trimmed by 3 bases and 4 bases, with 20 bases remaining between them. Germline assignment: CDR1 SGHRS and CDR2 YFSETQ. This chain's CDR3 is CASSSPTTALGYEQYF. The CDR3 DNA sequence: TGCGCCAGCAGCTCACCAACGACAGCCCTTGGATACGAGCAGTACTTC.

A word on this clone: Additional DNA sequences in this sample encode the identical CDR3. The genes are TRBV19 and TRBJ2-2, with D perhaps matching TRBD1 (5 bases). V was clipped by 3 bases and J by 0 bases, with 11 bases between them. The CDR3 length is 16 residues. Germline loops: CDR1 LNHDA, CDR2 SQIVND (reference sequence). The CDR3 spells CASSILGAANTGELFF. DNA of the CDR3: TGTGCCAGTAGTATTTTAGGGGCCGCGAACACCGGGGAGCTGTTTTTT.

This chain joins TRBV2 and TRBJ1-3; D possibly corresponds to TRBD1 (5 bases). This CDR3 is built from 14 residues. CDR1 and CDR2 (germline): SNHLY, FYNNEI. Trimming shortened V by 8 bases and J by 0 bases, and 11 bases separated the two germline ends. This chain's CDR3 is CASGGHISGNTIYF. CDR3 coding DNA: TGTGCCAGCGGCGGACACATCTCTGGAAACACCATATATTTT.

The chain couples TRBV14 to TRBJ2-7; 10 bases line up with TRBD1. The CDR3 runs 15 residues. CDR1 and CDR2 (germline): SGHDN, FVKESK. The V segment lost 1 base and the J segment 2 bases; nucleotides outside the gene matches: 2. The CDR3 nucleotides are TGTGCCAGCAGCCAAGGCGGGACAGGGGCCTACGAGCAGTACTTC. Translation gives CASSQGGTGAYEQYF.

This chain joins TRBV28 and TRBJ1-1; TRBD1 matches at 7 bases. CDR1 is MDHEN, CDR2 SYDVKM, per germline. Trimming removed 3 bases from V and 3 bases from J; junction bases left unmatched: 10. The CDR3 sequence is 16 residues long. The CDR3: CASSFLTQGVDTEAFF. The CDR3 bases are TGTGCCAGCAGTTTCCTCACCCAGGGGGTGGACACTGAAGCTTTCTTT.